The 6 T cell receptor beta chains given below trace back to one sample, sequenced in a study of shared clonotypes between healthy human individuals. TCRdb's copy holds only in-frame clones and misses some; the assay was immunoSEQ multiplex PCR. The data contain a few million clones, 90% to 96% of them seen just once; the ten biggest clones take up about 0.13%. The sequenced material came from naive CD4+ T cells sorted from blood. Noted subset: CD45RA+ positively selected. The receptors were gathered from a man younger than 35 in good health.

The V call is TRBV18, the J call TRBJ1-2, with 10 bases matching TRBD1. Germline CDR1 is KGHSH and CDR2 is LQKENI. Trimming cost V 4 bases and J 0 bases; bases outside gene matches: 2. This CDR3 contains 15 residues. The CDR3 protein is CASSLDRGPNYGYTF. For the CDR3, the DNA is TGTGCCAGCTCACTAGACAGGGGGCCTAACTATGGCTACACCTTC.

The chain joins TRBV27 to TRBJ1-1, with D unresolved. V dropped 10 bases and J dropped 11 bases, with 23 bases sitting between them. Germline V lookup: CDR1 MNHEY, CDR2 SMNVEV (reference sequence). The CDR3 loop spans 13 amino acids. The CDR3 bases are TGTGCCATCCCGCGGGGATCACTACTCTCGGCTTTCTTT. Its translation: CAIPRGSLLSAFF.

The V call is TRBV5-1, the J call TRBJ1-6; 9 bases map to TRBD1. V gave up 5 bases and J gave up 6 bases; unmatched junction bases: 9. This CDR3 spans 16 amino acids. Looked up from germline, CDR1 is SGHRS and CDR2 is YFSETQ. CDR3 residues: CASSILGQGANSPLHF. CDR3 bases: TGCGCCAGCAGTATTCTGGGACAGGGCGCTAATTCACCCCTCCACTTT. The whole variable domain, filled in from reference TRBV5-1 and TRBJ1-6, reads KAGVTQTPRYLIKTRGQQVTLSCSPISGHRSVSWYQQTPGQGLQFLFEYFSETQRNKGNFPGRFSGRQFSNSRSEMNVSTLELGDSALYLCASSILGQGANSPLHFGNGTRLTVT.

V usage is TRBV18 and J usage is TRBJ2-1, with 7 bases identical to TRBD2. The CDR3 runs 16 residues. CDR1 is KGHSH and CDR2 is LQKENI in the germline V gene. V was pared by 1 base and J by 2 bases, with 5 bases of the junction left unmatched. The CDR3 spells CASSPLEAGPYNEQFF. The CDR3 region has the DNA TGTGCCAGCTCACCACTCGAAGCGGGACCCTACAATGAGCAGTTCTTC.

The chain has TRBV9 and TRBJ2-3; D is undetermined. Trimming pared 3 bases from V and 4 bases from J, leaving 12 bases between. The CDR3 length is 14 residues. In germline, CDR1 is SGDLS, CDR2 YYNGEE. The CDR3 DNA reads as TGTGCCAGCAGCGGCGAGCCCCGACCAGATACGCAGTATTTT. It yields the protein CASSGEPRPDTQYF.

V usage is TRBV30 and J usage is TRBJ1-4; D remains ambiguous. The CDR3 consists of 13 residues. Trimming took 0 bases from V and 7 from J, leaving 9 bases between them. The V gene's germline CDR1 is GTSNPN and CDR2 SVGIG (reference sequence). The CDR3 spells CAWSVRDAEKLFF. Here the CDR3 DNA reads TGTGCCTGGAGTGTACGGGATGCTGAAAAACTGTTTTTT. The full variable domain, with the rest looked up from reference TRBV30 and TRBJ1-4, is SQTIHQWPATLVQPVGSPLSLECTVEGTSNPNLYWYRQAAGRGLQLLFYSVGIGQISSEVPQNLSASRPQDRQFILSSKKLLLSDSGFYLCAWSVRDAEKLFFGSGTQLSVL.